One and the same sample provided the 29 T cell receptor beta chains below, sequenced in a study of cytomegalovirus exposure and HLA in healthy donors. Primers: 60 Vbeta forward and 13 Jbeta reverse. Data came from immunoSEQ multiplex PCR; TCRdb stores just in-frame clones and leaves some out. This sample contains tens of thousands of clones. Sequencing was carried out using PBMCs. These receptors were collected from a man aged 18-30 years in good health and CMV-seropositive.

A word on this clone: One end of the junction is discordant with germline, which a read error may explain. The chain links TRBV28 to TRBJ1-2; 8 bases are shared with TRBD1. Germline V gene sequence: CDR1 MDHEN, CDR2 SYDVKM. The CDR3 extends over 11 amino acids. The CDR3 reads CASSPGQGSYF. The CDR3 bases are TGTGCCAGCAGTCCTGGACAGGGTTCTTACTTC.

The chain couples TRBV4-2 to TRBJ1-3, with TRBD1 matching 7 bases. V gave up 4 bases and J gave up 3 bases; unmatched junction bases: 3. This CDR3 has 14 residues. Looked up from germline, CDR1 is LGHNA and CDR2 is YNFKEQ. CDR3 sequence reads: CASSPGTDGNTIYF. The CDR3 nucleotides read TGTGCCAGCAGCCCAGGGACAGATGGAAACACCATATATTTT.

V and J are TRBV6-1 and TRBJ2-7; D may be TRBD2 (5 bases). V lost 1 base to trimming and J lost 4 bases, with 20 bases between them. Germline assignment: CDR1 MNHNS and CDR2 SASEGT. The CDR3 is 17 amino acids. CDR3 in DNA: TGTGCCAGCAGTGAAGAGGAGCGGAAGGGCGCACGGTACGAGCAGTACTTC. Its protein product is CASSEEERKGARYEQYF.

The rearrangement links TRBV5-1 to TRBJ2-3, with D perhaps TRBD1 (6 bases). Trimming cost V 2 bases and J 6 bases, with 10 bases left between them. The CDR3 sequence is 13 residues long. Looked up from germline, CDR1 is SGHRS and CDR2 is YFSETQ. The CDR3 nucleotides are TGCGCCAGCAGCTTATGGGGGCGGGATACGCAGTATTTT. Translation gives CASSLWGRDTQYF.

J is TRBJ1-4 and V is TRBV4-2, with 9 bases fitting TRBD1. The CDR3 is made up of 18 amino acids. Germline V gene data show CDR1 as LGHNA and CDR2 as YNFKEQ. V lost 1 base to trimming and J lost 8 bases; unmatched junction nucleotides: 14. This CDR3 reads CASSQVGQGNGGGEKLFF. The CDR3 nucleotides read TGTGCCAGCAGCCAAGTTGGACAGGGGAACGGGGGTGGAGAAAAACTGTTTTTT.

V and J are TRBV6-1 and TRBJ1-5; no clear D. This CDR3 is built from 13 residues. Germline V gene data show CDR1 as MNHNS and CDR2 as SASEGT. V was clipped by 6 bases and J by 15 bases, with 21 bases between them. The CDR3 DNA is TGTGCCAGCAGCGAGGGATTTAGGGCTCCCTCGCATTTT. Translation gives CASSEGFRAPSHF.

The chain carries TRBV18 and TRBJ1-1; TRBD1 matches 8 bases. The CDR3 is made up of 16 amino acids. CDR1 is KGHSH and CDR2 is LQKENI in the germline V gene. J was trimmed by 1 base and V by 3 bases; bases with no gene match: 7. CDR3: CASSPRLGQGNTEAFF. CDR3 coding DNA: TGTGCCAGCTCACCCCGACTTGGACAGGGGAACACTGAAGCTTTCTTT.

The rearrangement joins TRBV7-3 to TRBJ1-1, with 8 bases fitting TRBD1. After removal of 5 bases from V and 6 bases from J, the junction contained 2 bases not matched to a gene. This CDR3 is built from 12 residues. Germline V gene data show CDR1 as SGHTA and CDR2 as FQGTGA. Here the CDR3 reads CASSDRGPEAFF. The CDR3, as DNA: TGTGCCAGCAGCGACAGGGGTCCTGAAGCTTTCTTT.

This CDR3 is CASSPPGLGDTQYF. The CDR3 DNA sequence: TGTGCCAGCAGCCCACCAGGGCTAGGAGATACGCAGTATTTT. The gene calls are TRBV11-2 and TRBJ2-3, with D perhaps matching TRBD1 (5 bases). The CDR3 totals 14 residues. Per germline, CDR1 SGHAT and CDR2 FQNNGV. Trimming removed 5 bases at V and 5 bases at J, with 14 bases between.

V usage is TRBV11-3 and J usage is TRBJ2-2; 9 bases are a match to TRBD2. CDR1 SGHNT and CDR2 YENEEA come from the germline V gene. The V and J ends lost 0 bases and 2 bases, in that order; junction bases with no gene match: 7. This CDR3 comprises 18 residues. The CDR3 bases are TGTGCCAGCAGCTTAGACTCCATAGCGGGGGAAAACACCGGGGAGCTGTTTTTT. It specifies CASSLDSIAGENTGELFF.

The J gene is TRBJ2-7, the V gene TRBV28; 12 positions match TRBD2. The germline V gene encodes CDR1 MDHEN and CDR2 SYDVKM. The junction had 5 bases not matched to a gene; V was cut back by 8 bases and J by 0 bases. There are 15 residues in the CDR3. The chain's CDR3 is CASAGLAGLSYEQYF. DNA of the CDR3: TGTGCCAGCGCGGGACTAGCGGGCCTCTCCTACGAGCAGTACTTC.

This chain connects TRBV7-2 to TRBJ1-1, with unresolved D. This CDR3 has 15 residues. CDR1 and CDR2 (germline): SGHTA, FQGNSA. Trimming removed 3 bases at V and 1 base at J, with 12 bases between. The CDR3 sequence: CASSFRPRGNTEAFF. The CDR3 DNA reads as TGTGCCAGCAGCTTCCGGCCCCGCGGGAACACTGAAGCTTTCTTT.

The chain combines TRBV15 with TRBJ2-1; a possible D gene is TRBD2 (6 bases). The CDR3 totals 13 residues. V was pared by 1 base and J by 11 bases, with 12 bases between. The germline V gene encodes CDR1 LNHNV and CDR2 YYDKDF (reference sequence). In nucleotides, the CDR3 is TGTGCCACCAGCAGAGGCAGACTAGGGCAGCAGTTCTTC. As protein: CATSRGRLGQQFF.

The gene calls are TRBV18 and TRBJ2-1; perhaps TRBD2 as D (5 bases). With 0 bases removed from V and 3 bases from J, the gap between germline ends came to 12 bases. The CDR3 covers 16 residues. The germline V gene has CDR1 KGHSH and CDR2 LQKENI. In DNA, the CDR3 is TGTGCCAGCTCACCACCGACGGGAATGATCTACAATGAGCAGTTCTTC. This gives the protein CASSPPTGMIYNEQFF.

The rearrangement joins TRBV9 to TRBJ2-6; 9 nucleotides line up with TRBD2. J gave up 0 bases and V 4 bases, and 8 bases lay outside the gene matches. The length of the CDR3 is 18 residues. Germline V gives CDR1 SGDLS, CDR2 YYNGEE. This chain's CDR3 is CASSLRSSGSSGANVLTF. CDR3 in DNA: TGTGCCAGCAGCCTCAGGAGTAGCGGGAGCTCTGGGGCCAACGTCCTGACTTTC. The full variable domain, in which reference TRBV9 and TRBJ2-6 provide the parts outside the CDR3, is DSGVTQTPKHLITATGQRVTLRCSPRSGDLSVYWYQQSLDQGLQFLIQYYNGEERAKGNILERFSAQQFPDLHSELNLSSLELGDSALYFCASSLRSSGSSGANVLTFGAGSRLTVL.

The V and J genes are TRBV4-1 and TRBJ1-5, with no clear D. This CDR3 is 14 amino acids long. Germline CDR1 MGHRA, CDR2 YSYEKL. Between the trimmed V and J ends, which lost 1 base and 3 bases, there was a span of 7 bases. The CDR3 sequence: CASSQVGLNQPQHF. The CDR3 bases are TGCGCCAGCAGCCAAGTGGGCCTCAATCAGCCCCAGCATTTT.

The CDR3 DNA sequence: TGTGCCAGCAGCCTCCGGACAGGGAGGAATAATGAGGCCTATGGCTACACCTTC. This translates into CASSLRTGRNNEAYGYTF. The rearrangement uses TRBV4-2 and TRBJ1-2; 8 positions match TRBD1. There are 18 residues in the CDR3. Per germline, CDR1 LGHNA and CDR2 YNFKEQ. Germline trimming cut 4 bases from V and 4 bases from J; bases unmatched to any gene: 17.

The chain carries TRBV5-1 and TRBJ1-1; the D gene is possibly TRBD1 (6 bases). Germline V gene data show CDR1 as SGHRS and CDR2 as YFSETQ. There are 15 residues in the CDR3. Trimming stripped 1 base from V and 5 bases from J, with 15 bases between. CDR3 sequence (DNA): TGCGCCAGCAGCTTGTTCAACAGGGAAGCAACTGAAGCTTTCTTT. This translates into CASSLFNREATEAFF.

The chain employs TRBV19 and TRBJ1-5, with D maybe TRBD1 (5 bases). Germline CDR1 LNHDA, CDR2 SQIVND (reference sequence). The CDR3 contains 14 residues. Trimming left V 3 bases short and J 7 bases short, with 13 bases between. The CDR3 DNA follows: TGTGCCAGTAGTATTCAGGGTTTTGAACAGCCCCAGCATTTT. Translation gives CASSIQGFEQPQHF.

The V call is TRBV11-3, the J call TRBJ2-1; TRBD1 is a possible D gene (5 bases). CDR3 length: 16 amino acids. Trimming cost V 0 bases and J 3 bases, with 12 bases left between them. CDR1 is SGHNT and CDR2 is YENEEA in the germline V gene. The CDR3 reads CASSLEIGRDYNEQFF. DNA of the CDR3: TGTGCCAGCAGCTTAGAAATCGGCAGGGACTACAATGAGCAGTTCTTC.

The rearrangement joins TRBV6-1 to TRBJ2-7, with TRBD1 identical over 8 bases. V dropped 2 bases and J dropped 2; count of bases not matched to a gene: 2. CDR3 length: 14 residues. The V gene's germline CDR1 is MNHNS and CDR2 SASEGT. CDR3 nucleotides: TGTGCCAGCAGTGAACCGGGACAGGCCTACGAGCAGTACTTC. Translation: CASSEPGQAYEQYF.

The V call is TRBV6-5, the J call TRBJ2-7; 11 positions match TRBD1. CDR1 and CDR2 from the germline V gene are MNHEY and SVGAGI. CDR3 length equals 14 residues. J lost 3 bases, V lost 4 bases, and 2 bases had no gene match. CDR3 sequence reads: CASSWDRGNYEQYF. The CDR3 DNA is TGTGCCAGCAGTTGGGACAGGGGGAACTACGAGCAGTACTTC.

Notes on this clone: A read error may account for a junction end that differs from germline. This chain connects TRBV6-5 to TRBJ2-1, with D perhaps TRBD2 (6 bases). The germline gives CDR1 MNHEY, CDR2 SVGAGI. The CDR3 length is 15 residues. This CDR3 reads CAGSYIAADYNEQFF. CDR3 bases: TGTGCCGGCAGTTACATAGCGGCCGACTACAATGAGCAGTTCTTC.

V and J are TRBV6-6 and TRBJ2-1, with D possibly being TRBD1 (6 bases). This CDR3 region has 14 residues. The germline gives CDR1 MNHNY, CDR2 SVGAGI (reference sequence). The germline V and J ends were trimmed by 6 bases and 1 base, with 10 bases remaining between them. CDR3 protein: CASRQGLSYNEQFF. CDR3 coding DNA: TGTGCCAGCAGGCAGGGGTTGTCCTACAATGAGCAGTTCTTC.

V usage is TRBV19 and J usage is TRBJ2-5, with 15 bases fitting TRBD2. CDR1 and CDR2 from the germline V gene are LNHDA and SQIVND (reference sequence). With V trimmed by 9 bases and J by 1 base, 12 bases remained unmatched. This CDR3 comprises 18 residues. The CDR3 coding sequence is TGTGCCAGCACCCGAGGGACTAGCGGGAGGCCATCCCAAGAGACCCAGTACTTC. Translated: CASTRGTSGRPSQETQYF.

The rearrangement uses TRBV5-1 and TRBJ1-3; D call uncertain. From germline, CDR1 is SGHRS and CDR2 YFSETQ. The CDR3 has 14 residues. V lost 0 bases and J lost 7, with 11 bases in between. Written as DNA, the CDR3 is TGCGCCAGCAGCTTGGGTGGAGCCGGGAACACCATATATTTT. As protein: CASSLGGAGNTIYF.

CDR3 amino acids: CASSRTGLNYGYTF. CDR3 DNA sequence: TGTGCCAGCAGCCGGACAGGCCTTAACTATGGCTACACCTTC. The chain is built from TRBV5-6 and TRBJ1-2, with TRBD1 matching 7 bases. Germline V CDR1 and CDR2: SGHDT, YYEEEE. The CDR3 extends over 14 amino acids. J gave up 1 base and V 4 bases, and 4 bases lay outside the gene matches. Looking up the rest from reference TRBV5-6 and TRBJ1-2 gives the full variable domain: DAGVTQSPTHLIKTRGQQVTLRCSPKSGHDTVSWYQQALGQGPQFIFQYYEEEERQRGNFPDRFSGHQFPNYSSELNVNALLLGDSALYLCASSRTGLNYGYTFGSGTRLTVV.

The CDR3 DNA reads TGTGCCAGCAGCTTAGCGGACGGGGTTGGCGAGCAGTACTTC. Its translation: CASSLADGVGEQYF. The chain uses TRBV7-9 and TRBJ2-7, with D maybe TRBD2 (5 bases). This CDR3 contains 14 residues. V was cut by 0 bases and J by 6 bases, with 12 bases left in between. Germline CDR1 and CDR2: SEHNR and FQNEAQ (reference sequence).

The chain carries TRBV25-1 and TRBJ1-3; D ambiguous. The CDR3 covers 15 residues. V was clipped by 0 bases and J by 4 bases, with 10 bases between them. Germline values: CDR1 MGHDK, CDR2 SYGVNS. CDR3 sequence (DNA): TGTGCCAGCAGTGAATATTCGACGAGGGGAAACACCATATATTTT. Its protein is CASSEYSTRGNTIYF.